This TCR beta chain was recovered during a study of cytomegalovirus exposure and HLA in healthy donors. Trimming removed 6 bases from V and 6 bases from J; junction bases left unmatched: 7. Germline CDR1 is MDHEN and CDR2 is SYDVKM. CDR3 length: 13 amino acids. Amplification used 60 Vbeta primers and 13 Jbeta primers. Measured with immunoSEQ multiplex PCR; TCRdb has only the in-frame clones, and not every one. The sample carries about 130,000 clones, 84% recorded once. The sequenced sample was PBMCs. The sequence derives from a man aged 45-65 years in good health and CMV-seronegative. This chain uses TRBV28 with TRBJ1-2; 7 bases map to TRBD1. The CDR3 DNA is TGTGCCAGCAGATCGACAGGGTTGGATGGCTACACCTTC. This codes for CASRSTGLDGYTF.